The 15 T cell receptor beta chains below all came from one sample that was sequenced in a study of blood T cell repertoires in COVID-19. TCRdb's table, derived via immunoSEQ multiplex PCR, lists solely in-frame clones and lacks some. The sample shows about 470,000 clones, approximately 86% of them seen only once. The sequencing input was PBMCs or T cells enriched from blood (not recorded which). The receptors were gathered from a woman between 18 and 30 years old who had recovered from COVID-19.

The chain is built from TRBV9 and TRBJ2-7; 7 bases fit TRBD1. This CDR3 is 15 amino acids long. Germline V CDR1 and CDR2: SGDLS, YYNGEE. Germline trimming cut 2 bases from V and 3 bases from J; bases unmatched to any gene: 8. The CDR3 spells CASSVAATGFYEQYF. CDR3 bases: TGTGCCAGCAGCGTGGCTGCGACAGGGTTCTACGAGCAGTACTTC.

In this sample, this clone turned up a few times. V usage is TRBV7-8 and J usage is TRBJ1-2; tentatively, D is TRBD1 (5 bases). V dropped 1 base and J dropped 2 bases, with 11 bases sitting between them. Germline assignment: CDR1 SGHVS and CDR2 FQNEAQ. The CDR3 runs to 15 residues. This chain's CDR3 is CASSLGAGVNYGYTF. The CDR3, as DNA: TGTGCCAGCAGCTTAGGGGCGGGGGTGAACTATGGCTACACCTTC.

CDR3 amino acids: CASSPGGARNTEAFF. In nucleotides, the CDR3 is TGTGCCAGCTCACCAGGGGGCGCAAGGAACACTGAAGCTTTCTTT. The rearrangement joins TRBV18 to TRBJ1-1, with D possibly TRBD1 on 6 matching bases. The germline V gene has CDR1 KGHSH and CDR2 LQKENI. The CDR3 loop spans 15 amino acids. Trimming shortened V by 2 bases and J by 1 base, and 11 bases separated the two germline ends.

J is TRBJ2-3 and V is TRBV5-6; D possibly corresponds to TRBD1 (6 bases). The CDR3 length is 13 residues. V lost 4 bases to trimming and J lost 10 bases, with 16 bases between them. Germline CDR1 reads SGHDT; CDR2 reads YYEEEE. The CDR3 region is CASSEDGTIAQYF. As DNA, the CDR3 is TGTGCCAGCAGCGAAGATGGGACAATCGCGCAGTATTTT.

The V gene is TRBV5-4, the J gene TRBJ2-2; TRBD2 matches at 7 bases. J lost 2 bases, V lost 7 bases, and 8 bases had no gene match. The V gene's germline CDR1 is SGHNT and CDR2 YYREEE (reference sequence). This CDR3 has 15 residues. The DNA of the CDR3 is TGTGCCAGCCGTGAGCGGGAACCAAACACCGGGGAGCTGTTTTTT. Translation: CASREREPNTGELFF. Full variable domain (remainder filled in from reference TRBV5-4 and TRBJ2-2): ETGVTQSPTHLIKTRGQQVTLRCSSQSGHNTVSWYQQALGQGPQFIFQYYREEENGRGNFPPRFSGLQFPNYSSELNVNALELDDSALYLCASREREPNTGELFFGEGSRLTVL.

This clone is a singleton in its sample. This chain links TRBV10-3 with TRBJ2-6; unclear D gene. Deletions cut 8 bases from V and 4 bases from J, with 9 bases between. The CDR3 consists of 13 residues. The germline V gene encodes CDR1 ENHRY and CDR2 SYGVKD. The CDR3 sequence is CAIVRIGANVLTF. The DNA for the CDR3 is TGTGCCATCGTGAGAATCGGGGCCAACGTCCTGACTTTC.

This sequence joins TRBV27 and TRBJ2-7; TRBD1 might be the D (6 bases). The CDR3 has 13 residues. Germline values: CDR1 MNHEY, CDR2 SMNVEV (reference sequence). The germline V and J ends were trimmed by 6 bases and 5 bases, with 14 bases remaining between them. Written as DNA, the CDR3 is TGTGCCAGCAGCCCGGGACAACGCCACGAGCAGTACTTC. It codes for CASSPGQRHEQYF.

The rearrangement joins TRBV2 to TRBJ1-2; TRBD1 aligns across 7 bases. V was pared by 8 bases and J by 5 bases, with 11 bases of the junction left unmatched. The CDR3 has 14 residues. Germline loops: CDR1 SNHLY, CDR2 FYNNEI. This CDR3 is CASEDRRDVYGYTF. The CDR3 DNA sequence: TGTGCCAGCGAGGACAGGAGGGATGTATATGGCTACACCTTC.

Here the CDR3 reads CAISDPRTETQYF. The CDR3 nucleotides read TGTGCCATCAGTGATCCCAGGACTGAGACCCAGTACTTC. The chain is built from TRBV10-3 and TRBJ2-5, with a possible D match to TRBD2 (5 bases). CDR3 length: 13 residues. Germline V gene data show CDR1 as ENHRY and CDR2 as SYGVKD. The V end was cut by 3 bases, the J end by 5 bases, with 10 bases between.

This chain connects TRBV2 to TRBJ1-5; D perhaps matches TRBD1 (5 bases). The CDR3 extends over 16 amino acids. Trimming shortened V by 4 bases and J by 4 bases, and 17 bases separated the two germline ends. Germline loops: CDR1 SNHLY, CDR2 FYNNEI. This CDR3 is CASSGSREGMNQPQHF. The DNA of the CDR3 is TGTGCCAGCAGTGGGAGCAGGGAGGGTATGAATCAGCCCCAGCATTTT.

The V and J genes are TRBV10-1 and TRBJ2-3; 7 bases are a match to TRBD1. CDR1 and CDR2 from the germline V gene are WNHNN and SYGVQD (reference sequence). Unmatched junction bases numbered 5, after V lost 5 bases and J lost 0 bases. The CDR3 is made up of 15 amino acids. The DNA for the CDR3 is TGCGCCAGCAGTCCTGGGACAGCTAGCACAGATACGCAGTATTTT. Translating it yields CASSPGTASTDTQYF.

The chain joins TRBV19 to TRBJ1-5, with a possible D match to TRBD1 (6 bases). The CDR3 is 15 residues long. The germline V gene encodes CDR1 LNHDA and CDR2 SQIVND (reference sequence). Trimming left V 9 bases short and J 4 bases short, with 19 bases between. CDR3 bases: TGTGCCAGCACCTACAGGGCCGCGATAAATCAGCCCCAGCATTTT. The encoded protein is CASTYRAAINQPQHF.

The gene calls are TRBV27 and TRBJ1-2; a weak D match, TRBD1 (5 bases). The V gene lost 2 bases and the J gene lost 3 bases, with 10 bases spanning the gap. CDR3 size: 14 residues. Per the germline V gene, CDR1 is MNHEY and CDR2 is SMNVEV (reference sequence). The CDR3 DNA is TGTGCCAGCAGTTTAAGCAGGGCTGACTATGGCTACACCTTC. As protein: CASSLSRADYGYTF.

This clone came up once. This chain uses TRBV5-1 with TRBJ2-5; D uncertain. This CDR3 spans 15 amino acids. CDR1 and CDR2 (germline): SGHRS, YFSETQ. The V end was cut by 4 bases, the J end by 1 base, with 14 bases between. CDR3 residues: CASSPDRGLQETQYF. The CDR3 region has the DNA TGCGCCAGCAGCCCCGATCGAGGCCTCCAAGAGACCCAGTACTTC.

The chain carries TRBV29-1 and TRBJ2-6; 7 nucleotides match TRBD1. This CDR3 contains 14 residues. V was clipped by 5 bases and J by 4 bases; unmatched bases: 5. Germline V CDR1 and CDR2: SQVTM, ANQGSEA. The CDR3: CSVTTGTGANVLTF. DNA for the CDR3: TGCAGCGTTACGACAGGGACCGGGGCCAACGTCCTGACTTTC.